This TCR beta chain was captured by sequencing in a study of blood T cell repertoires in COVID-19 (dated by TCRdb to between 2020 and 2021). About the full investigation: The collaborator samples originated in the United States, Italy and Spain and spanned the acute and convalescent phases of COVID-19. The material from the prospective study consisted of cDNA or gDNA derived from T cells, B-cell-depleted T cells, or PBMCs. Subjects who had been exposed to COVID-19, were actively infected with it, or had recovered from it provided the deeply sampled blood TCRbeta repertoires that made up the dataset. A freely available public database, intended as a resource for researchers studying the immune response to SARS-CoV-2, is where the repertoires were released. Samples came from the ongoing ImmuneRACE study (first 160 participants) plus 1,254 subjects from 6 global collaborators. The sample metadata nearly always contained a de-identified subject ID, COVID-19 status, age in years and sex. Where available, HLA class I and class II types were obtained from metadata supplied by the sample provider rather than from assay-based typing. Beyond this particular receptor, the publication reports: How much clinical and demographic metadata was included differed by source and by participant, and the metadata was provided uncurated.

Each collaborating institution followed its own protocols to collect whole blood in K2EDTA tubes. For TCRbeta analysis, collaborators shipped samples as frozen whole blood, isolated PBMCs, or DNA extracted from either of those sample types. The immunoSEQ Assay, a bias-controlled multiplex PCR, was used to amplify TCRbeta CDR3 regions from genomic DNA. Per the authors' processing: Nucleated cell counts per sample were estimated from amplification of reference gene primers within the assay. Sequence reads were collapsed and filtered to measure the absolute abundance of every unique TCRbeta CDR3 rearrangement. For each sample, productive Simpson clonality was calculated by taking the square root of Simpson's diversity index across productive rearrangements. In TCRdb, the immuneACCESS table is reduced to in-frame sequences with V and J assigned. These tables do not hold every clone; where another copy was compared, an unresolved V gene accounts for under half, and the others remain unexplained. Clone size and V and J calls were adopted from that table, with D and trimming inferred from the DNA. The sample includes around 40,000 clones, with roughly nine tenths observed a single time. The ten largest clones capture approximately 14% of the sample.

Trimming at the junction amounts to 6 bases on V and 5 bases on J, and the germline ends lie 20 bases apart. The CDR3 numbers 16 residues from cysteine through phenylalanine. Only CDR3 DNA is held: 48 bases, read in frame from base 1. Reading the germline V gene (reference sequence) gives CDR1 MNHNY and CDR2 SVGAGI. On this clone: Which antigen it targets is not known. Base-call qualities are not available, and no considerably larger clone is one nucleotide away.

The clonotype was recovered from a woman in her 30s in a cohort sampled during active COVID-19. Sample: peripheral blood. Here the chain combines TRBV6-6 and TRBJ2-1; TRBD1 is a weak D gene call, 6 bases matching. The nucleotide sequence reads TGTGCCAGCAGGCTCGAGGGGGACAAGGGACACAATGAGCAGTTCTTC. Its translation is CASRLEGDKGHNEQFF.